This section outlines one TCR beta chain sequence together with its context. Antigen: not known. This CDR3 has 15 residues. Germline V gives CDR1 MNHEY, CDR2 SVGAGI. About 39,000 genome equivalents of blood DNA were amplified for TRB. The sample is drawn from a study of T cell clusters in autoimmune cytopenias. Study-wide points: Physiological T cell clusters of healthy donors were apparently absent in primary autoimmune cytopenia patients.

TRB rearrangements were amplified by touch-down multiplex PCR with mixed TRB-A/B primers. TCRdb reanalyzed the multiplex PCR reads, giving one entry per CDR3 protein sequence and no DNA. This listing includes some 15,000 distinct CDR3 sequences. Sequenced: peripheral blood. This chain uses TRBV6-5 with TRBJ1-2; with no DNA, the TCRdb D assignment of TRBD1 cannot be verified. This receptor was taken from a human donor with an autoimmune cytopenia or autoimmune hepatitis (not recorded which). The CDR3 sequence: CASSRQGNRIYGYTF.